This TCR beta chain was documented in a study of blood T cell repertoires in COVID-19. As for the study in general: COVID-19 samples, acute and convalescent, were from the United States, Italy and Spain. T cells, B-cell-depleted T cells, or PBMCs provided the cDNA or gDNA that served as material.

The CDR3 loop spans 13 amino acids. Germline V gene sequence: CDR1 MRHNA, CDR2 SNTAGT. Trimming cost V 5 bases and J 3 bases, with 11 bases left between them. In the study's own analysis: Reference gene primer amplification gave nucleated cell count estimates. Some clones are missing from TCRdb's copy, which holds only in-frame ones; the method was immunoSEQ multiplex PCR. That table furnishes V, J and clone size, whereas the DNA furnished D and trimming. The data show about 58,000 clones, with about four fifths seen just once and 4.9% held by the top ten. The chain is built from TRBV6-4 and TRBJ2-7; the D gene is possibly TRBD1 (6 bases). The clonotype originates from a human donor in a cohort sampled during active COVID-19. The sample taken for sequencing was peripheral blood. Written as DNA, the CDR3 is TGTGCCAGCAGTTTCGACAGGTACTACGAGCAGTACTTC. Residues: CASSFDRYYEQYF.